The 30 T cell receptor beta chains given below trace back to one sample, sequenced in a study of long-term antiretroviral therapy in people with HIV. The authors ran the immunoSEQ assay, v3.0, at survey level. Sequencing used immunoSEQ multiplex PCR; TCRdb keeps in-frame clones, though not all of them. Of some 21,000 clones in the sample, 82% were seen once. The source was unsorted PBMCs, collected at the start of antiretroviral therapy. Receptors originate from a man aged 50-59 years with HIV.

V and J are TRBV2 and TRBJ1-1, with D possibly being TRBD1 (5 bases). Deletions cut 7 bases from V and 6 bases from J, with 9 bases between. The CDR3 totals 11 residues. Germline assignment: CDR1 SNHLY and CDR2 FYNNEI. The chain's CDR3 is CASTSRAEAFF. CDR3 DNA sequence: TGTGCCAGCACCTCCAGGGCTGAAGCTTTCTTT. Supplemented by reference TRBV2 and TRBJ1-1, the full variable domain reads EPEVTQTPSHQVTQMGQEVILRCVPISNHLYFYWYRQILGQKVEFLVSFYNNEISEKSEIFDDQFSVERPDGSNFTLKIRSTKLEDSAMYFCASTSRAEAFFGQGTRLTVV.

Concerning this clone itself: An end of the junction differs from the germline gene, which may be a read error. The CDR3 DNA sequence: TGTGCTAGCAGCCTAGATGACAGGGTCACCGGGGAGCTGTTTTTT. Translated, it gives CASSLDDRVTGELFF. The chain joins TRBV7-7 to TRBJ2-2; the match to TRBD1 covers 7 bases. Germline V gene sequence: CDR1 SSHAT, CDR2 FNYEAQ (reference sequence). The CDR3 is 15 residues long. Combining the CDR3 with reference TRBV7-7 and TRBJ2-2 gives the whole variable domain GAGVSQSPRYKVTKRGQDVTLRCDPISSHATLYWYQQALGQGPEFLTYFNYEAQPDKSGLPSDRFSAERPEGSISTLTIQRTEQRDSAMYRCASSLDDRVTGELFFGEGSRLTVL.

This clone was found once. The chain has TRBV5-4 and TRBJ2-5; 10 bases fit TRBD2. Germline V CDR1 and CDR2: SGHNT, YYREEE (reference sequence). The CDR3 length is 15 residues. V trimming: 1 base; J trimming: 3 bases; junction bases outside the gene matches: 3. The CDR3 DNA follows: TGTGCCAGCAGCTTGAGCGGGGGGGCCGAAGAGACCCAGTACTTC. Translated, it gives CASSLSGGAEETQYF.

DNA for the CDR3: TGTGCCAGCAGTAGGAGTGGGGGGGCCTATGGCTACACCTTC. This translates into CASSRSGGAYGYTF. This rearrangement joins TRBV28 to TRBJ1-2, with D possibly matching TRBD1 (6 bases). Trimming left V 5 bases short and J 4 bases short, with 14 bases between. From germline, CDR1 is MDHEN and CDR2 SYDVKM. There are 14 residues in the CDR3.

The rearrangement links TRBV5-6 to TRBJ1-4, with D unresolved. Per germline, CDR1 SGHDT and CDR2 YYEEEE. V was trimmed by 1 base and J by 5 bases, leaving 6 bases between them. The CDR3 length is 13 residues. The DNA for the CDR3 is TGTGCCAGCAGCTTGCCCCCCAATGAAAAACTGTTTTTT. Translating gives CASSLPPNEKLFF. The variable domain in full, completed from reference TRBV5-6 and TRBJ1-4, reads DAGVTQSPTHLIKTRGQQVTLRCSPKSGHDTVSWYQQALGQGPQFIFQYYEEEERQRGNFPDRFSGHQFPNYSSELNVNALLLGDSALYLCASSLPPNEKLFFGSGTQLSVL.

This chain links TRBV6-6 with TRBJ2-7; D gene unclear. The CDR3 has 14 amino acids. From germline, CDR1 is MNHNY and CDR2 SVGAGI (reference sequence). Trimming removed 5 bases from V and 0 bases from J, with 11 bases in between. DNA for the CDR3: TGTGCCAGCAGTCGACATAGTAGCTCCTACGAGCAGTACTTC. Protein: CASSRHSSSYEQYF.

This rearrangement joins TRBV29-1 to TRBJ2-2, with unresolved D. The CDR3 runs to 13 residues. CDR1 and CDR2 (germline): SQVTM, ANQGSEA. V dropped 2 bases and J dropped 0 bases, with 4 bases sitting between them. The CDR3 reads CSVESANTGELFF. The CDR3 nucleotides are TGCAGCGTTGAAAGCGCGAACACCGGGGAGCTGTTTTTT.

CDR3 residues: CATSGGQTYEQYF. CDR3 sequence (DNA): TGTGCCACCAGCGGGGGACAGACCTACGAGCAGTACTTC. The rearrangement uses TRBV15 and TRBJ2-7; TRBD1 matches 7 bases. The CDR3 sequence is 13 residues long. CDR1 LNHNV and CDR2 YYDKDF come from the germline V gene (reference sequence). J gave up 2 bases and V 5 bases, and 3 bases lay outside the gene matches.

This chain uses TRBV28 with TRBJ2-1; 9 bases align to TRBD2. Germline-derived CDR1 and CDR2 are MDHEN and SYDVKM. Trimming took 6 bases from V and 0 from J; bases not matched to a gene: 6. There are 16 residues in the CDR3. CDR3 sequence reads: CASSQTSGRSYNEQFF. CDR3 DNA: TGTGCCAGCAGCCAGACTAGCGGACGCTCCTACAATGAGCAGTTCTTC.

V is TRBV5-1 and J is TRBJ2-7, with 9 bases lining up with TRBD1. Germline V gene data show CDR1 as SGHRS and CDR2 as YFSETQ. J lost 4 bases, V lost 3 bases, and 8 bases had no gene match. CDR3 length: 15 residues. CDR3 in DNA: TGCGCCAGCAGCTCGGGTTGGGACAGGGTGTACGAGCAGTACTTC. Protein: CASSSGWDRVYEQYF.

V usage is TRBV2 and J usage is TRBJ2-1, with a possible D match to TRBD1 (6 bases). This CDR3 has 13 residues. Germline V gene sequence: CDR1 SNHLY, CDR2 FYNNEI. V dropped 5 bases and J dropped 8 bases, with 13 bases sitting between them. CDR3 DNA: TGTGCCAGCAGTTTACAGGGTCGGGATGAGCAGTTCTTC. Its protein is CASSLQGRDEQFF.

The CDR3 loop reads CASSLQTRGKLFF. Here the CDR3 DNA reads TGTGCCAGCAGCTTACAAACAAGAGGAAAACTGTTTTTT. This chain connects TRBV7-8 to TRBJ1-4; D unresolved. The CDR3 covers 13 residues. The germline gives CDR1 SGHVS, CDR2 FQNEAQ. Trimming took off 2 bases at V and 10 bases at J, with 11 bases between the two ends. The whole variable domain, filled in from reference TRBV7-8 and TRBJ1-4, reads GAGVSQSPRYKVAKRGQDVALRCDPISGHVSLFWYQQALGQGPEFLTYFQNEAQLDKSGLPSDRFFAERPEGSVSTLKIQRTQQEDSAVYLCASSLQTRGKLFFGSGTQLSVL.

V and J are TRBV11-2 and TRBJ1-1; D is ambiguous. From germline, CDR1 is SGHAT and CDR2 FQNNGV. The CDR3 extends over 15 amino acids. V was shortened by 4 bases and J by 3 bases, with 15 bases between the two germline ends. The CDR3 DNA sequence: TGTGCCAGCAGCTCTTTTGCGGTTATCGACACTGAAGCTTTCTTT. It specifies CASSSFAVIDTEAFF.

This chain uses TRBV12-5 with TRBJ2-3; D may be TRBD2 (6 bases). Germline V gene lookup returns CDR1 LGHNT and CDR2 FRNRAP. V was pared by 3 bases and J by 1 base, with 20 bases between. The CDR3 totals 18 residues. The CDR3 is CASGFSPLLAKGTDTQYF. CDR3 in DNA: TGTGCTAGTGGTTTTTCCCCACTACTAGCTAAGGGCACAGATACGCAGTATTTT.

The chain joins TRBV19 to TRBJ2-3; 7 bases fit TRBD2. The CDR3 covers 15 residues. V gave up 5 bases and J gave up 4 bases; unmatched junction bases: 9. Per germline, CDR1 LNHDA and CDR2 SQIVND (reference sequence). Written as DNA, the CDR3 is TGTGCCAGTAGTGCAGCGGGATTCGGTCCAGATACGCAGTATTTT. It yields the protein CASSAAGFGPDTQYF.

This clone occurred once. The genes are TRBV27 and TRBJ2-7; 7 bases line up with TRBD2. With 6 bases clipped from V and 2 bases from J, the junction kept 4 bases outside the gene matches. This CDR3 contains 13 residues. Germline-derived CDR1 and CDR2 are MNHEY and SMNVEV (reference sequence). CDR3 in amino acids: CASSTGGTYEQYF. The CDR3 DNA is TGTGCCAGCAGCACGGGGGGAACCTACGAGCAGTACTTC.

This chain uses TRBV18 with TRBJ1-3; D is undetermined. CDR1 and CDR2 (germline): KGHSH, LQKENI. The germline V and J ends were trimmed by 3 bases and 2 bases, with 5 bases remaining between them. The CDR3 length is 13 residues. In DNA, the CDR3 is TGTGCCAGCTCACCGGATACTGGAAACACCATATATTTT. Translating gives CASSPDTGNTIYF.

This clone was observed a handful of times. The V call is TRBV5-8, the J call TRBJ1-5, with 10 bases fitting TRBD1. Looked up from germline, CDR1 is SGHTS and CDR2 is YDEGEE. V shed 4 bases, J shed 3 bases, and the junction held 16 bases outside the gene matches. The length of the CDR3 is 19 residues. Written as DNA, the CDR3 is TGTGCCAGCAGCCTCATTCTTTTCTGGGACAGGGGACCCAATCAGCCCCAGCATTTT. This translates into CASSLILFWDRGPNQPQHF.

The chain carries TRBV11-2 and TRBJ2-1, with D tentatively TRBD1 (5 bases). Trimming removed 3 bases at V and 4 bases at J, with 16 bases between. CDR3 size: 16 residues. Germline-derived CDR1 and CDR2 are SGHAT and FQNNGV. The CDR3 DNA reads TGTGCCAGCAGCTTCGATCGACAGAAAGGTTACAATGAGCAGTTCTTC. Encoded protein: CASSFDRQKGYNEQFF.

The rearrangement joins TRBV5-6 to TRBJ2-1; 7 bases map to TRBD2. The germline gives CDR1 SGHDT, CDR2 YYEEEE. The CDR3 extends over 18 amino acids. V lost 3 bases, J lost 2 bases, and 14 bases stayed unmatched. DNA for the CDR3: TGTGCCAGCAGCTGGTCTAGCGGCCCCAAATTTCCCTACAATGAGCAGTTCTTC. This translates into CASSWSSGPKFPYNEQFF.

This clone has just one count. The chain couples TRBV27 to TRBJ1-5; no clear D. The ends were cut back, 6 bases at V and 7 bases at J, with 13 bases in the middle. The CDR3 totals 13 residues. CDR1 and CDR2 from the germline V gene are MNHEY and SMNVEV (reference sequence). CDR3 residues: CASSLLGRQPQHF. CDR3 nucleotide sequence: TGTGCCAGCAGCCTGCTCGGGAGGCAGCCCCAGCATTTT.

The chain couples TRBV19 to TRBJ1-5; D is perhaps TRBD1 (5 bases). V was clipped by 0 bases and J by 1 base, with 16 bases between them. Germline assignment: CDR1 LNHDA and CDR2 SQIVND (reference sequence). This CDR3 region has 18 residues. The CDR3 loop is CASSIDPWGPSSNQPQHF. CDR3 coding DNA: TGTGCCAGTAGTATAGACCCTTGGGGACCGTCGAGCAATCAGCCCCAGCATTTT. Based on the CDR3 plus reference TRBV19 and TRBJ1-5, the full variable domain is DGGITQSPKYLFRKEGQNVTLSCEQNLNHDAMYWYRQDPGQGLRLIYYSQIVNDFQKGDIAEGYSVSREKKESFPLTVTSAQKNPTAFYLCASSIDPWGPSSNQPQHFGDGTRLSIL.

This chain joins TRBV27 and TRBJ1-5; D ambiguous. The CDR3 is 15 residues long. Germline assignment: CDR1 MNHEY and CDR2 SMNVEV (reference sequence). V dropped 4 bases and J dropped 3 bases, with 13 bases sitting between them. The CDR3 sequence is CASSSYAVPNQPQHF. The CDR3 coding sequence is TGTGCCAGCAGTTCCTACGCGGTGCCCAATCAGCCCCAGCATTTT.

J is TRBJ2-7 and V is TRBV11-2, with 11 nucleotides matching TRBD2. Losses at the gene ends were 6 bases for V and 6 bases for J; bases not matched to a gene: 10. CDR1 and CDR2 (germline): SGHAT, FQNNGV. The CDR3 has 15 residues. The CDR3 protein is CASREYLGLAGEQYF. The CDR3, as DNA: TGTGCCAGCAGGGAGTACCTTGGACTAGCGGGCGAGCAGTACTTC.

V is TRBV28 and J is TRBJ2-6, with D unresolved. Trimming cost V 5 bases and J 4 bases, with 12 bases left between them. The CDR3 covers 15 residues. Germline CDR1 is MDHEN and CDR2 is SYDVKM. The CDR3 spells CASSRPRTGANVLTF. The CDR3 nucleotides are TGTGCCAGCAGTCGCCCGAGGACCGGGGCCAACGTCCTGACTTTC.

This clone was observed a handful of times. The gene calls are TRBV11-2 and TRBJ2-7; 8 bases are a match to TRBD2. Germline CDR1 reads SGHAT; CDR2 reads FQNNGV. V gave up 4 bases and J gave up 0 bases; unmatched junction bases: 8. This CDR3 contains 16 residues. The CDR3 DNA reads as TGTGCCAGCAGCTCACTCAGACTAGCGTTCTCCTACGAGCAGTACTTC. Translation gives CASSSLRLAFSYEQYF.

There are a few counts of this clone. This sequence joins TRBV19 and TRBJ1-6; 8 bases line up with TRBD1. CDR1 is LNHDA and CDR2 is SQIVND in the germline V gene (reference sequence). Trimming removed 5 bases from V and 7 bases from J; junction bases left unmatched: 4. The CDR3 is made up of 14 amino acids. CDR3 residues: CASSVWDRNSPLHF. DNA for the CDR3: TGTGCCAGTAGTGTCTGGGACAGGAATTCACCCCTCCACTTT. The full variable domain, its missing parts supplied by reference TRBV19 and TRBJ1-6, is DGGITQSPKYLFRKEGQNVTLSCEQNLNHDAMYWYRQDPGQGLRLIYYSQIVNDFQKGDIAEGYSVSREKKESFPLTVTSAQKNPTAFYLCASSVWDRNSPLHFGNGTRLTVT.

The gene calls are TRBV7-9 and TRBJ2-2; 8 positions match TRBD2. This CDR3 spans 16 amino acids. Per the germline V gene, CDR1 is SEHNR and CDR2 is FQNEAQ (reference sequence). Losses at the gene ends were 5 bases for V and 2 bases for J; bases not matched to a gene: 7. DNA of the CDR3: TGTGCCAGCAGCCCCCGGGGGGGATTAAACACCGGGGAGCTGTTTTTT. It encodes CASSPRGGLNTGELFF.

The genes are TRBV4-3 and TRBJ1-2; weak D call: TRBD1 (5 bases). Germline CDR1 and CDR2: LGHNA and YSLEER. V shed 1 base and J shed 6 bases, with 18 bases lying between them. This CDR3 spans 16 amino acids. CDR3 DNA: TGCGCCAGCAGCCAAGTGGGGGATGGGGGAGTGGATGGCTACACCTTC. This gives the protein CASSQVGDGGVDGYTF.

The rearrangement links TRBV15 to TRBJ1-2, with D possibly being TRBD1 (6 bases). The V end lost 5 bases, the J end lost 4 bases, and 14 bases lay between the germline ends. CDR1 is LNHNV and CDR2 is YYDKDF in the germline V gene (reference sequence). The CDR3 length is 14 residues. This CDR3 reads CATSLTQGGYGYTF. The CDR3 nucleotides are TGTGCCACCAGCCTTACACAGGGAGGCTATGGCTACACCTTC.